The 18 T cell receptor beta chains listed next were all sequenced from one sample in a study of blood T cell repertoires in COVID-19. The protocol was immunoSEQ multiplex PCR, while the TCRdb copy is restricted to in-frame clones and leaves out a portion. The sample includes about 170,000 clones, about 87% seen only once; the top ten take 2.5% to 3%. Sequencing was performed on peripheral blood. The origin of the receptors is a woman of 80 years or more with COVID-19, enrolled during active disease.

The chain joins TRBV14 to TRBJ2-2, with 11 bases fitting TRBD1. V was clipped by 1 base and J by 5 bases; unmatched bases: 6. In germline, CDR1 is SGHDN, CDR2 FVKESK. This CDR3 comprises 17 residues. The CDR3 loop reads CASSQGSGQGGTGELFF. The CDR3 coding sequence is TGTGCCAGCAGCCAAGGATCGGGACAGGGGGGAACCGGGGAGCTGTTTTTT. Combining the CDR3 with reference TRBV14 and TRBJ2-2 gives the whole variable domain EAGVTQFPSHSVIEKGQTVTLRCDPISGHDNLYWYRRVMGKEIKFLLHFVKESKQDESGMPNNRFLAERTGGTYSTLKVQPAELEDSGVYFCASSQGSGQGGTGELFFGEGSRLTVL.

The CDR3 protein is CASSYILASSYNEQFF. The CDR3 bases are TGCGCCAGCAGCTATATACTAGCGTCTTCCTACAATGAGCAGTTCTTC. The gene calls are TRBV5-1 and TRBJ2-1; TRBD2 agrees at 7 bases. Germline CDR1 and CDR2: SGHRS and YFSETQ. V trimming: 3 bases; J trimming: 1 base; junction bases outside the gene matches: 7. The CDR3 extends over 16 amino acids.

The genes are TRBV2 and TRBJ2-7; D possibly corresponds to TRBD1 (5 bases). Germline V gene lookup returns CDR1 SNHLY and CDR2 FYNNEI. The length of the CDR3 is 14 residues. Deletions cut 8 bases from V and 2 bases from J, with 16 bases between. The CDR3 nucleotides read TGTGCCAGCTTTGGAGCTAGGGGTACCTACGAGCAGTACTTC. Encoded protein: CASFGARGTYEQYF.

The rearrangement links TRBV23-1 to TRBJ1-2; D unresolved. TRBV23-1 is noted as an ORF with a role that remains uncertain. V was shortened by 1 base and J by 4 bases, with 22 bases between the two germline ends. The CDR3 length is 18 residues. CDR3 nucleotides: TGCGCCAGCAGTCAATGGCCCGGATGGGCAGGAAGAACCTATGGCTACACCTTC. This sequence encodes CASSQWPGWAGRTYGYTF.

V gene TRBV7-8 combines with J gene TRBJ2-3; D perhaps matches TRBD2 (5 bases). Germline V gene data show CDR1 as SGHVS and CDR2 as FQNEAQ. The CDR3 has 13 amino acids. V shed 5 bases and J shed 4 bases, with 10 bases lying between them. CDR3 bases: TGTGCCAGCAGCCGGACTTGGGCAGATACGCAGTATTTT. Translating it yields CASSRTWADTQYF.

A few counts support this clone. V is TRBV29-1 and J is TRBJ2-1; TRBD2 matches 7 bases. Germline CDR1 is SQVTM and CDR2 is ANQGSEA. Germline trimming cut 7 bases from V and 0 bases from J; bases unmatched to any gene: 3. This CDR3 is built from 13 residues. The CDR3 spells CSGGGDSYNEQFF. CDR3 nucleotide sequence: TGCAGCGGGGGAGGGGACTCCTACAATGAGCAGTTCTTC.

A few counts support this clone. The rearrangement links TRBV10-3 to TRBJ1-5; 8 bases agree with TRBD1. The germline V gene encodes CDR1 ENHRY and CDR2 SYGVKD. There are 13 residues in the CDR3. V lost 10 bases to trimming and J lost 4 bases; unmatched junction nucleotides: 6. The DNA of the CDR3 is TGTGCCACCCAGGGGGCGGGAAATCAGCCCCAGCATTTT. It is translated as CATQGAGNQPQHF.

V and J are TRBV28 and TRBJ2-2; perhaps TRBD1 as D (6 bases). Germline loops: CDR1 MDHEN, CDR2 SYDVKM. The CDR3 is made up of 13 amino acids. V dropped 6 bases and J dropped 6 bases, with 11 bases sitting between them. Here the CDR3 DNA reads TGTGCCAGCAGCAACCAGGGGTCCGGGGAGCTGTTTTTT. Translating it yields CASSNQGSGELFF. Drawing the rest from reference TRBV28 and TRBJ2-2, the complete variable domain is DVKVTQSSRYLVKRTGEKVFLECVQDMDHENMFWYRQDPGLGLRLIYFSYDVKMKEKGDIPEGYSVSREKKERFSLILESASTNQTSMYLCASSNQGSGELFFGEGSRLTVL.

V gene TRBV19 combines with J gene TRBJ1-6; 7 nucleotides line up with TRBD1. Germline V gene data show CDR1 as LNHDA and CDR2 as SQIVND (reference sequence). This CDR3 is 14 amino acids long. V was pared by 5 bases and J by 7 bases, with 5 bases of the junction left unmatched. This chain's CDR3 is CASSADRNNSPLHF. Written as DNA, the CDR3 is TGTGCCAGTAGTGCGGACAGGAACAATTCACCCCTCCACTTT.

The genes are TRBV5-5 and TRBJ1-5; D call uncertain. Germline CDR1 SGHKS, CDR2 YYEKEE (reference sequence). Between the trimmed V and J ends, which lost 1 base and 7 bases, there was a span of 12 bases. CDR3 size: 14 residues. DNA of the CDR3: TGTGCCAGCAGCTTGTTTTCCGGGTCCCAGCCCCAGCATTTT. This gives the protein CASSLFSGSQPQHF.

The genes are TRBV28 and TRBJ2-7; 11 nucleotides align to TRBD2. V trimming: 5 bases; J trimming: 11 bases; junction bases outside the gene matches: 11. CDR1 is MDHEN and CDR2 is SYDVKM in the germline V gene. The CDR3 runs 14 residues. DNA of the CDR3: TGTGCCAGCAGTCAGCTAGCGGGAGGATTAACAGAGTACTTC. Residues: CASSQLAGGLTEYF. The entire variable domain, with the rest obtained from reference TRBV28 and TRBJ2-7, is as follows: DVKVTQSSRYLVKRTGEKVFLECVQDMDHENMFWYRQDPGLGLRLIYFSYDVKMKEKGDIPEGYSVSREKKERFSLILESASTNQTSMYLCASSQLAGGLTEYFGPGTRLTVT.

The DNA for the CDR3 is TGTGCCAGCAGCCAAGCTTTCGGGTTGAAAGCTTTCTTT. It translates to CASSQAFGLKAFF. V is TRBV14 and J is TRBJ1-1; D is unresolved. CDR1 is SGHDN, CDR2 FVKESK, per germline. This CDR3 has 13 residues. V lost 1 base and J lost 9, with 12 bases in between.

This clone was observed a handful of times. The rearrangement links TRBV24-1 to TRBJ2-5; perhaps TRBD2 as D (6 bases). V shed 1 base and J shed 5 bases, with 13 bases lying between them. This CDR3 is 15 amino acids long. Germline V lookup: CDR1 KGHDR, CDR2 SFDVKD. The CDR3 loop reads CATSDFQGRGETQYF. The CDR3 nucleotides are TGTGCCACCAGTGATTTCCAGGGTCGGGGGGAGACCCAGTACTTC.

CDR3 sequence (DNA): TGTGCCAGCAGTAGGACAGGGCTAGGCTACACCTTC. It is translated as CASSRTGLGYTF. This rearrangement joins TRBV28 to TRBJ1-2, with 8 bases identical to TRBD1. Germline CDR1 MDHEN, CDR2 SYDVKM. The CDR3 is made up of 12 amino acids. Trimming at V came to 5 bases and at J to 8 bases, leaving 4 bases not matched to a gene.

The CDR3 sequence is CASSVGQWMSGNTIYF. The CDR3, as DNA: TGTGCCAGCAGCGTGGGACAGTGGATGTCTGGAAACACCATATATTTT. V is TRBV5-6 and J is TRBJ1-3, with 7 positions matching TRBD1. Germline V gene sequence: CDR1 SGHDT, CDR2 YYEEEE. The CDR3 has 16 amino acids. J lost 1 base, V lost 4 bases, and 8 bases had no gene match.

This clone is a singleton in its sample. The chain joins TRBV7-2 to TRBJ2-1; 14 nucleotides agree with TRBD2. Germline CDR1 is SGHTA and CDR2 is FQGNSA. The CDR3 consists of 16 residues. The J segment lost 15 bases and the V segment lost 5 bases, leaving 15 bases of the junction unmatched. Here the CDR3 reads CASSTGLAGAAGRAFF. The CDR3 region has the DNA TGTGCCAGCAGCACGGGACTAGCGGGAGCGGCGGGGAGGGCGTTCTTC.

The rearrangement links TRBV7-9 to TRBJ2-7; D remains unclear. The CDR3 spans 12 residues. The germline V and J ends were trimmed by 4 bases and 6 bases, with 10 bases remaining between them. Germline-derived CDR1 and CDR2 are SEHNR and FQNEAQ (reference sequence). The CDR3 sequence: CASSSASVEQYF. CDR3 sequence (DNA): TGTGCCAGCAGCTCAGCTAGTGTCGAGCAGTACTTC.

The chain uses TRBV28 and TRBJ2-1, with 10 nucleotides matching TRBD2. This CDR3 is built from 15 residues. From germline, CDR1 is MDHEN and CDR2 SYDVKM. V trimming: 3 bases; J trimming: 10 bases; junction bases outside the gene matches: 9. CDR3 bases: TGTGCCAGCAGTTTGCGGCTAGCGGGAGTAGAAGAGCAGTTCTTC. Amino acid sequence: CASSLRLAGVEEQFF.